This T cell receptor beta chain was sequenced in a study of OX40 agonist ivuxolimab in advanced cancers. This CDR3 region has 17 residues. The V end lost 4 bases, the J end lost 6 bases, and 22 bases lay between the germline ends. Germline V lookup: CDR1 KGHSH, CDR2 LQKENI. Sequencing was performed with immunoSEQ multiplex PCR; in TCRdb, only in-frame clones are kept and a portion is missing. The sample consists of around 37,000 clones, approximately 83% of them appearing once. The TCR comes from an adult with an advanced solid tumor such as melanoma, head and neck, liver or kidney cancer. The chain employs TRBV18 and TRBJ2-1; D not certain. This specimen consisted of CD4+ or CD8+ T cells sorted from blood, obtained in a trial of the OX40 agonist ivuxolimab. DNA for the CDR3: TGTGCCAGCTCACTCAAATTATGGGCAGCCTCAAGCAATGAGCAGTTCTTC. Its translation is CASSLKLWAASSNEQFF.